Presented here are 27 T cell receptor beta chains from one specimen sequenced in a study of cytomegalovirus exposure and HLA in healthy donors. The PCR ran on 60 Vbeta and 13 Jbeta primers. The repertoire was sequenced with immunoSEQ multiplex PCR; TCRdb's copy has only in-frame clones and lacks some. The data contain about 200,000 clones, about four fifths of them singletons. Sequencing input: PBMCs. The receptors stem from a man aged 25 to 40 in good health and CMV-seronegative.

The count of this clone is one. CDR3 DNA: TGTGCCATCAGTGAGGCAGGCATCTCCTATAATTCACCCCTCCACTTT. It yields the protein CAISEAGISYNSPLHF. The gene calls are TRBV10-3 and TRBJ1-6; D not resolved. The CDR3 covers 16 residues. Trimming removed 2 bases at V and 0 bases at J, with 8 bases between. CDR1 is ENHRY and CDR2 is SYGVKD in the germline V gene.

The V gene is TRBV5-1, the J gene TRBJ1-1; D may be TRBD1 (5 bases). The CDR3 is made up of 14 amino acids. V was clipped by 4 bases and J by 7 bases, with 17 bases between them. Looked up from germline, CDR1 is SGHRS and CDR2 is YFSETQ. The CDR3 spells CASSRGGTALEAFF. The CDR3 DNA is TGCGCCAGCAGCCGTGGAGGGACGGCACTTGAAGCTTTCTTT.

The chain combines TRBV11-2 with TRBJ2-7, with 8 bases identical to TRBD1. CDR3 length: 14 residues. Unmatched junction bases numbered 6, after V lost 6 bases and J lost 2 bases. The germline gives CDR1 SGHAT, CDR2 FQNNGV. This CDR3 reads CASSSGTGTYEQYF. The CDR3 DNA reads as TGTGCCAGCAGTTCCGGGACAGGAACCTACGAGCAGTACTTC.

In its sample, this clone was seen a few times. The chain uses TRBV7-9 and TRBJ2-7; 7 bases are a match to TRBD1. The CDR3 runs 14 residues. V dropped 5 bases and J dropped 10; count of bases not matched to a gene: 14. Per the germline V gene, CDR1 is SEHNR and CDR2 is FQNEAQ (reference sequence). In nucleotides, the CDR3 is TGTGCCAGCAGCACCGCCGGGACAGCCCGAATACAGTACTTC. Translating it yields CASSTAGTARIQYF.

The chain carries TRBV28 and TRBJ2-7, with 7 bases identical to TRBD2. V gave up 7 bases and J gave up 3 bases; unmatched junction bases: 9. The CDR3 sequence is 14 residues long. CDR1 MDHEN and CDR2 SYDVKM come from the germline V gene. CDR3 in DNA: TGTGCCAGCACCAACGCGGGGGTTCTCTACGAGCAGTACTTC. It yields the protein CASTNAGVLYEQYF.

V is TRBV2 and J is TRBJ2-3; unclear D gene. Trimming took off 6 bases at V and 2 bases at J, with 12 bases between the two ends. This CDR3 has 14 amino acids. Germline values: CDR1 SNHLY, CDR2 FYNNEI. CDR3 sequence (DNA): TGTGCCAGCAGCTGGCGGATGACCACAGATACGCAGTATTTT. Its protein product is CASSWRMTTDTQYF.

The chain is built from TRBV7-2 and TRBJ1-2; D may be TRBD1 (5 bases). In germline, CDR1 is SGHTA, CDR2 FQGNSA. The V and J ends lost 4 bases and 2 bases respectively, with 20 bases between them. The CDR3 contains 17 residues. The CDR3 protein is CASSWQWWGLSNYGYTF. The DNA for the CDR3 is TGTGCCAGCAGCTGGCAGTGGTGGGGCCTATCCAACTATGGCTACACCTTC.

The chain joins TRBV4-2 to TRBJ2-4; 8 bases are a match to TRBD1. From germline, CDR1 is LGHNA and CDR2 YNFKEQ. The J segment lost 3 bases and the V segment lost 0 bases, leaving 7 bases of the junction unmatched. The CDR3 consists of 17 residues. CDR3 sequence (DNA): TGTGCCAGCAGCCAAGATCCCGGGACAGGAGGCAAAAACATTCAGTACTTC. Translated, it gives CASSQDPGTGGKNIQYF.

This rearrangement joins TRBV18 to TRBJ1-5; 11 bases map to TRBD1. Germline lookup yields CDR1 KGHSH and CDR2 LQKENI. This CDR3 comprises 19 residues. V lost 0 bases, J lost 11 bases, and 18 bases stayed unmatched. The CDR3 nucleotides are TGTGCCAGCTCACCACCGTTTTCGGGGACAGGGGGTTCCTCGGCGACCCAGCATTTT. Its translation is CASSPPFSGTGGSSATQHF.

The CDR3: CASSTASGQVYGYTF. The CDR3, as DNA: TGCGCCAGCAGTACCGCTTCGGGACAGGTCTATGGCTACACCTTC. The chain uses TRBV4-1 and TRBJ1-2; TRBD1 matches 8 bases. The CDR3 consists of 15 residues. Trimming cost V 6 bases and J 4 bases; bases outside gene matches: 10. In germline, CDR1 is MGHRA, CDR2 YSYEKL.

The V call is TRBV4-1, the J call TRBJ2-3; tentative D call: TRBD2 (6 bases). The CDR3 sequence is 19 residues long. With 1 base removed from V and 0 bases from J, the gap between germline ends came to 20 bases. Germline V gene sequence: CDR1 MGHRA, CDR2 YSYEKL. The CDR3 here is CASSQGILAAAPSTDTQYF. The CDR3 DNA is TGCGCCAGCAGCCAAGGGATCTTAGCGGCAGCTCCTAGCACAGATACGCAGTATTTT.

V usage is TRBV5-4 and J usage is TRBJ2-3; no reliable D call. V lost 1 base and J lost 5, with 5 bases in between. Germline-derived CDR1 and CDR2 are SGHNT and YYREEE (reference sequence). The CDR3 spans 12 residues. In nucleotides, the CDR3 is TGTGCCAGCAGCTTGCCCCGAGATACGCAGTATTTT. Translation gives CASSLPRDTQYF.

This chain uses TRBV2 with TRBJ2-3, with D possibly matching TRBD1 (5 bases). The CDR3 length is 13 residues. The V end lost 6 bases, the J end lost 1 base, and 8 bases lay between the germline ends. Per the germline V gene, CDR1 is SNHLY and CDR2 is FYNNEI. CDR3 residues: CASRSGRTDTQYF. Here the CDR3 DNA reads TGTGCCAGCAGGTCAGGGCGCACAGATACGCAGTATTTT.

Of note for this clone: Other DNA variants within this sample encode the same CDR3. The V call is TRBV28, the J call TRBJ1-1; no clear D gene. V was shortened by 5 bases and J by 0 bases, with 4 bases between the two germline ends. There are 12 residues in the CDR3. Germline V gene lookup returns CDR1 MDHEN and CDR2 SYDVKM. The DNA for the CDR3 is TGTGCCAGCAGTCTTTTGAACACTGAAGCTTTCTTT. Residues: CASSLLNTEAFF. Variable domain in full (rest from reference TRBV28 and TRBJ1-1): DVKVTQSSRYLVKRTGEKVFLECVQDMDHENMFWYRQDPGLGLRLIYFSYDVKMKEKGDIPEGYSVSREKKERFSLILESASTNQTSMYLCASSLLNTEAFFGQGTRLTVV.

The V call is TRBV4-1, the J call TRBJ1-4; D is ambiguous. The CDR3 is made up of 14 amino acids. Trimming removed 2 bases from V and 8 bases from J, with 12 bases in between. Per germline, CDR1 MGHRA and CDR2 YSYEKL. CDR3 sequence: CASSQTGVHEKLFF. The DNA for the CDR3 is TGCGCCAGCAGCCAAACCGGAGTTCACGAAAAACTGTTTTTT.

Only one count was recorded for this clone. This chain links TRBV7-2 with TRBJ1-4; D possibly corresponds to TRBD1 (6 bases). This CDR3 region has 14 residues. Trimming removed 2 bases from V and 8 bases from J, with 12 bases in between. Per germline, CDR1 SGHTA and CDR2 FQGNSA. CDR3 region: CASSLRGAGEKLFF. DNA of the CDR3: TGTGCCAGCAGCTTACGGGGGGCAGGGGAAAAACTGTTTTTT.

This clone was observed a few times. The chain joins TRBV29-1 to TRBJ1-1, with D unclear. The germline gives CDR1 SQVTM, CDR2 ANQGSEA. CDR3 size: 11 residues. Trimming removed 3 bases from V and 11 bases from J, with 13 bases in between. This chain's CDR3 is CSVEGGRNAFF. CDR3 DNA sequence: TGCAGCGTTGAGGGAGGGAGGAACGCTTTCTTT.

The chain recombines TRBV10-3 with TRBJ2-5, with 9 bases lining up with TRBD1. The germline V gene has CDR1 ENHRY and CDR2 SYGVKD. Germline trimming cut 6 bases from V and 2 bases from J; bases unmatched to any gene: 4. This CDR3 is 14 amino acids long. The CDR3 protein is CAIRGDRDQETQYF. Written as DNA, the CDR3 is TGTGCCATCAGGGGGGACAGGGATCAAGAGACCCAGTACTTC.

V and J are TRBV7-9 and TRBJ2-3; TRBD1 might be the D (8 bases). The germline gives CDR1 SEHNR, CDR2 FQNEAQ (reference sequence). The CDR3 extends over 15 amino acids. V shed 5 bases and J shed 4 bases, with 16 bases lying between them. The CDR3 reads CASSVRTGRADTQYF. Written as DNA, the CDR3 is TGTGCCAGCAGCGTTCGGACAGGGAGGGCAGATACGCAGTATTTT.

The chain uses TRBV5-8 and TRBJ2-3; D gene unclear. V was trimmed by 4 bases and J by 4 bases, leaving 7 bases between them. The CDR3 is 12 amino acids. The germline CDR1 and CDR2 sequences are SGHTS and YDEGEE. This CDR3 reads CASSRTSDTQYF. In nucleotides, the CDR3 is TGTGCCAGCAGCCGAACTTCAGATACGCAGTATTTT.

The chain joins TRBV11-3 to TRBJ2-7; D perhaps matches TRBD1 (5 bases). The V gene's germline CDR1 is SGHNT and CDR2 YENEEA. V lost 2 bases, J lost 11 bases, and 16 bases lay in between. This CDR3 has 13 residues. The CDR3 bases are TGTGCCAGCAGCTTAAGACAGCCTCAGGCGAAGTACTTC. Protein: CASSLRQPQAKYF.

The chain carries TRBV4-1 and TRBJ1-5, with D unclear. Trimming stripped 6 bases from V and 3 bases from J, with 15 bases between. CDR3 length equals 15 residues. Germline V gives CDR1 MGHRA, CDR2 YSYEKL. The CDR3 coding sequence is TGCGCCAGCAGTTACAGTCAATGGCCCAATCAGCCCCAGCATTTT. It yields the protein CASSYSQWPNQPQHF.

The chain joins TRBV28 to TRBJ2-1; TRBD2 matches 7 bases. CDR1 MDHEN and CDR2 SYDVKM come from the germline V gene. The V gene end was trimmed by 7 bases and the J gene end by 7 bases; junction bases not matched to a gene: 13. This CDR3 is built from 15 residues. CDR3 nucleotide sequence: TGTGCCAGCACCCTGAGCGGGGTAGGATATAATGAGCAGTTCTTC. Its protein product is CASTLSGVGYNEQFF. The variable domain in full, with the rest retrieved from reference TRBV28 and TRBJ2-1, is DVKVTQSSRYLVKRTGEKVFLECVQDMDHENMFWYRQDPGLGLRLIYFSYDVKMKEKGDIPEGYSVSREKKERFSLILESASTNQTSMYLCASTLSGVGYNEQFFGPGTRLTVL.

The gene calls are TRBV5-4 and TRBJ2-1; 8 positions agree with TRBD2. V lost 4 bases to trimming and J lost 9 bases; unmatched junction nucleotides: 6. CDR1 is SGHNT and CDR2 is YYREEE in the germline V gene (reference sequence). The CDR3 spans 13 residues. CDR3 residues: CASSPAGGIEQFF. The CDR3 nucleotides read TGTGCCAGCAGCCCGGCGGGGGGTATTGAGCAGTTCTTC.

The rearrangement links TRBV4-2 to TRBJ1-1; the match to TRBD1 covers 9 bases. The CDR3 spans 14 residues. Trimming at V came to 0 bases and at J to 10 bases, leaving 6 bases not matched to a gene. Germline V lookup: CDR1 LGHNA, CDR2 YNFKEQ. The CDR3 DNA reads as TGTGCCAGCAGCCAAGATCAACAGGGGGCTGGAGCTTTCTTT. It specifies CASSQDQQGAGAFF.

V gene TRBV4-1 combines with J gene TRBJ1-2; TRBD1 is a possible D gene (6 bases). V lost 0 bases to trimming and J lost 4 bases, with 15 bases between them. This CDR3 is 16 amino acids long. Germline V gene data show CDR1 as MGHRA and CDR2 as YSYEKL. The CDR3: CASSQDRGAVSYGYTF. Here the CDR3 DNA reads TGCGCCAGCAGCCAAGACCGGGGGGCGGTGAGCTATGGCTACACCTTC.

The V and J genes are TRBV15 and TRBJ2-7, with D tentatively TRBD2 (5 bases). V lost 3 bases, J lost 1 base, and 13 bases lay in between. Germline V CDR1 and CDR2: LNHNV, YYDKDF (reference sequence). CDR3 length equals 15 residues. The DNA of the CDR3 is TGTGCCACCAGCAGCGGATACGGGATTTCCTACGAGCAGTACTTC. Amino acid sequence: CATSSGYGISYEQYF.